This T cell receptor (beta chain) stems from a study of T cells after yellow fever vaccination. General study findings and limits: Subsequent to the booster, the majority of primary-vaccination clones reappeared (96% CD4, around 90% CD8).

With regard to this clonotype: Its matching antigen is unknown.

By 5'RACE template switching, TCR cDNA was produced, with a universal primer site and UMIs added in the process. TCRdb reprocessed the 5' RACE reads with MiXCR, giving one entry per CDR3 protein. Of 150,000 to 200,000 distinct CDR3 sequences listed, 5.5% to 7.5% were seen once; the top ten hold under 3%. V lost 1 base and J lost 8, with 9 bases in between. The CDR3 length is 13 residues. From germline, CDR1 is SGHAT and CDR2 FQNNGV. This chain joins TRBV11-2 and TRBJ2-1; D remains ambiguous. The receptor was isolated from a man younger than 30 who received the YFV17D yellow fever vaccine. The specimen comprised CD4+ T cells sorted from PBMCs, sampled on the day of the first yellow fever vaccination. CDR3 loop: CASSLVPGHEQFF. The DNA of the CDR3 is TGTGCCAGCAGCTTAGTCCCTGGCCATGAGCAGTTCTTC. The entire variable domain, with the rest obtained from reference TRBV11-2 and TRBJ2-1, is as follows: EAGVAQSPRYKIIEKRQSVAFWCNPISGHATLYWYQQILGQGPKLLIQFQNNGVVDDSQLPKDRFSAERLKGVDSTLKIQPAKLEDSAVYLCASSLVPGHEQFFGPGTRLTVL.